This T cell receptor beta chain was sequenced for a study of shared clonotypes between healthy human individuals. The germline V and J ends were trimmed by 10 bases and 13 bases, with 10 bases remaining between them. The CDR3 is 8 amino acids. Method: immunoSEQ multiplex PCR; TCRdb's copy keeps in-frame clones and lacks some. The data contain about 2.3 million clones, less than 95% of them singletons. The sequenced sample was naive CD4+ T cells from PBMCs. The subset here: CD45RA+ positively selected. The chain carries TRBV23-1 and TRBJ1-1; D remains unclear. TRBV23-1 is recorded as an ORF, its role being uncertain. The source is a young man in good health. Some clones in this sample may be carry-over from other donors' samples. CDR3 residues: CATRGGFF. Here the CDR3 DNA reads TGCGCCACCAGAGGAGGTTTCTTT.